The 17 T cell receptor beta chains presented below share a single source sample, sequenced in a study of T cells in localized non-small cell lung cancer. Profiled with immunoSEQ multiplex PCR; TCRdb holds only in-frame clones, not every one. This sample has some 20,000 clones, with about nine tenths found just once. Sample: peripheral blood, taken before any cancer treatment. Every receptor here comes from a woman aged 35-75 years with stage I lung adenocarcinoma.

The CDR3 loop reads CASSQQPDEKLFF. The DNA for the CDR3 is TGTGCCAGCAGCCAGCAGCCGGATGAAAAACTGTTTTTT. The chain combines TRBV16 with TRBJ1-4, with D unresolved. The CDR3 length is 13 residues. V was clipped by 3 bases and J by 6 bases, with 8 bases between them. The germline gives CDR1 KGHSY, CDR2 FQNENV.

The CDR3 coding sequence is TGCGCCAGCAGCTTGCGTCAACAGGACAGTTATAATTCACCCCTCCACTTT. It encodes CASSLRQQDSYNSPLHF. The rearrangement links TRBV5-1 to TRBJ1-6; D may be TRBD1 (6 bases). Germline values: CDR1 SGHRS, CDR2 YFSETQ. The CDR3 totals 17 residues. Trimming pared 1 base from V and 4 bases from J, leaving 15 bases between.

The CDR3 protein is CASSIGTGFNSPLHF. CDR3 coding DNA: TGTGCCAGTAGTATAGGGACAGGCTTCAATTCACCCCTCCACTTT. The chain has TRBV19 and TRBJ1-6; the match to TRBD1 covers 7 bases. Per germline, CDR1 LNHDA and CDR2 SQIVND (reference sequence). This CDR3 contains 15 residues. V was pared by 1 base and J by 7 bases, with 4 bases of the junction left unmatched.

This clone has just one count. This chain joins TRBV2 and TRBJ2-1; 8 bases are a match to TRBD2. V gave up 8 bases and J gave up 6 bases; unmatched junction bases: 9. This CDR3 spans 14 amino acids. Germline lookup yields CDR1 SNHLY and CDR2 FYNNEI. For the CDR3, the DNA is TGTGCCAGCGGGCTCGCGGGGGGCCTCAATGAGCAGTTCTTC. Encoded protein: CASGLAGGLNEQFF. The full variable domain, its missing parts supplied by reference TRBV2 and TRBJ2-1, is EPEVTQTPSHQVTQMGQEVILRCVPISNHLYFYWYRQILGQKVEFLVSFYNNEISEKSEIFDDQFSVERPDGSNFTLKIRSTKLEDSAMYFCASGLAGGLNEQFFGPGTRLTVL.

The chain employs TRBV2 and TRBJ2-2; D perhaps matches TRBD2 (5 bases). Germline CDR1 SNHLY, CDR2 FYNNEI. Trimming removed 7 bases at V and 5 bases at J, with 17 bases between. The CDR3 is made up of 15 amino acids. The CDR3 sequence: CASTAQRGSTGELFF. For the CDR3, the DNA is TGTGCCAGCACTGCTCAACGAGGGAGTACCGGGGAGCTGTTTTTT.

A single count supports this clone. This chain connects TRBV9 to TRBJ1-4; tentatively, D is TRBD1 (5 bases). Germline values: CDR1 SGDLS, CDR2 YYNGEE. Trimming took off 3 bases at V and 4 bases at J, with 16 bases between the two ends. The CDR3 length is 16 residues. The CDR3 DNA reads as TGTGCCAGCAGCGCCTACGAGGGACGGAGTAATGAAAAACTGTTTTTT. The encoded protein is CASSAYEGRSNEKLFF.

This clone was seen just once. The chain links TRBV4-2 to TRBJ1-2; 7 bases map to TRBD1. This CDR3 comprises 15 residues. Germline loops: CDR1 LGHNA, CDR2 YNFKEQ. Losses at the gene ends were 1 base for V and 5 bases for J; bases not matched to a gene: 7. In DNA form, the CDR3 reads TGTGCCAGCAGCCAAGGGGACGACAGGGAGTATGGCTACACCTTC. Translated, it gives CASSQGDDREYGYTF.

The gene calls are TRBV6-4 and TRBJ2-1; D is unresolved. The CDR3 spans 13 residues. Germline-derived CDR1 and CDR2 are MRHNA and SNTAGT. V lost 0 bases and J 8 bases, leaving 8 bases between the germline ends. This CDR3 is CASSDSESDEQFF. Here the CDR3 DNA reads TGTGCCAGCAGTGACTCAGAGAGCGATGAGCAGTTCTTC.

The rearrangement joins TRBV6-1 to TRBJ1-1; 8 bases line up with TRBD1. V lost 7 bases to trimming and J lost 1 base; unmatched junction nucleotides: 2. Germline V gene lookup returns CDR1 MNHNS and CDR2 SASEGT. The CDR3 length is 13 residues. In DNA form, the CDR3 reads TGTGCCAGCACCGGACAGGGGAACACTGAAGCTTTCTTT. This gives the protein CASTGQGNTEAFF.

This rearrangement joins TRBV11-3 to TRBJ2-5; the match to TRBD2 covers 9 bases. The V segment lost 1 base and the J segment 1 base; nucleotides outside the gene matches: 7. Germline values: CDR1 SGHNT, CDR2 YENEEA. The CDR3 extends over 17 amino acids. CDR3 sequence: CASSLGSGSGSQETQYF. The CDR3 bases are TGTGCCAGCAGCTTAGGTAGCGGGAGCGGGTCCCAAGAGACCCAGTACTTC.

This chain connects TRBV18 to TRBJ2-1, with TRBD1 matching over 9 bases. CDR1 is KGHSH and CDR2 is LQKENI in the germline V gene. V lost 3 bases and J lost 7; bases outside the gene matches: 10. The CDR3 has 16 amino acids. The CDR3 spells CASSPPTGTGWNEQFF. As DNA, the CDR3 is TGTGCCAGCTCACCCCCGACCGGGACAGGGTGGAATGAGCAGTTCTTC. The full variable domain, in which reference TRBV18 and TRBJ2-1 provide the parts outside the CDR3, is NAGVMQNPRHLVRRRGQEARLRCSPMKGHSHVYWYRQLPEEGLKFMVYLQKENIIDESGMPKERFSAEFPKEGPSILRIQQVVRGDSAAYFCASSPPTGTGWNEQFFGPGTRLTVL.

The V gene is TRBV2, the J gene TRBJ1-5; 7 bases map to TRBD1. Germline CDR1 reads SNHLY; CDR2 reads FYNNEI. Germline trimming cut 4 bases from V and 7 bases from J; bases unmatched to any gene: 7. This CDR3 is built from 14 residues. The CDR3 sequence: CASSAGQPSQPQHF. The CDR3 region has the DNA TGTGCCAGCAGTGCGGGACAGCCCTCCCAGCCCCAGCATTTT. Drawing the rest from reference TRBV2 and TRBJ1-5, the complete variable domain is EPEVTQTPSHQVTQMGQEVILRCVPISNHLYFYWYRQILGQKVEFLVSFYNNEISEKSEIFDDQFSVERPDGSNFTLKIRSTKLEDSAMYFCASSAGQPSQPQHFGDGTRLSIL.

For the CDR3, the DNA is TGTGCCAGCACCAGCGGAGACTCTGGGGCCAACGTCCTGACTTTC. Translation gives CASTSGDSGANVLTF. This sequence joins TRBV6-1 and TRBJ2-6; maybe TRBD2 (5 bases). Deletions cut 7 bases from V and 0 bases from J, with 10 bases between. CDR1 is MNHNS, CDR2 SASEGT, per germline. The CDR3 has 15 residues.

The CDR3 protein is CAITLTGSNQPQHF. CDR3 DNA: TGTGCCATCACGCTGACAGGGAGCAATCAGCCCCAGCATTTT. The chain links TRBV28 to TRBJ1-5; 7 nucleotides match TRBD1. J was trimmed by 1 base and V by 10 bases; bases with no gene match: 7. Looked up from germline, CDR1 is MDHEN and CDR2 is SYDVKM. CDR3 length: 14 amino acids.

The rearrangement uses TRBV2 and TRBJ2-6; 9 bases match TRBD1. Germline V gene sequence: CDR1 SNHLY, CDR2 FYNNEI. This CDR3 has 20 amino acids. The V gene end was trimmed by 5 bases and the J gene end by 3 bases; junction bases not matched to a gene: 17. The CDR3 region is CASSTPWGGQGAIGANVLTF. The CDR3 DNA sequence: TGTGCCAGCAGTACTCCTTGGGGGGGACAGGGTGCAATTGGGGCCAACGTCCTGACTTTC.

The V call is TRBV27, the J call TRBJ2-7; TRBD1 agrees at 9 bases. Germline V CDR1 and CDR2: MNHEY, SMNVEV (reference sequence). The CDR3 consists of 14 residues. J was trimmed by 1 base and V by 7 bases; bases with no gene match: 5. In DNA form, the CDR3 reads TGTGCCAGCAATCCCGGGACAGGGTCCTACGAGCAGTACTTC. Translating gives CASNPGTGSYEQYF.

The sample holds one count of this clone. J is TRBJ2-7 and V is TRBV10-1, with 7 bases identical to TRBD1. After removal of 7 bases from V and 2 bases from J, the junction contained 5 bases not matched to a gene. CDR1 is WNHNN and CDR2 is SYGVQD in the germline V gene (reference sequence). This CDR3 has 13 residues. The CDR3 region has the DNA TGCGCCAGCATCGGGACAGCTACCTACGAGCAGTACTTC. This sequence encodes CASIGTATYEQYF.